The 20 T cell receptor beta chains below were found in one sample sequenced in a study of identical twins. Using its own MiXCR run on the 5' RACE reads, TCRdb lists one record per CDR3 protein. The sample lists just under 650,000 distinct CDR3 sequences; less than 9% were seen once. The sample also formed part of further work on yellow fever vaccine responses in identical twins.

Sequenced input: PBMCs. The source is a woman aged 18-29 years in good health.

This chain uses TRBV4-2 with TRBJ2-1; a possible D gene is TRBD2 (7 bases). This CDR3 is 19 amino acids long. The V gene's germline CDR1 is LGHNA and CDR2 YNFKEQ. V lost 5 bases and J lost 0, with 23 bases in between. DNA for the CDR3: TGTGCCAGCAGCGACCTGGGGGCTAGCGGCAGGGGCTCCTACAATGAGCAGTTCTTC. It codes for CASSDLGASGRGSYNEQFF.

This clonotype was observed many times. The rearrangement joins TRBV20-1 to TRBJ1-1; no definite D call. The germline V and J ends were trimmed by 2 bases and 1 base, with 8 bases remaining between them. In germline, CDR1 is DFQATT, CDR2 SNEGSKA (reference sequence). The CDR3 consists of 13 residues. The CDR3 spells CSARRTANTEAFF. The DNA for the CDR3 is TGCAGTGCTAGACGTACAGCGAACACTGAAGCTTTCTTT.

The chain employs TRBV20-1 and TRBJ2-7, with D tentatively TRBD1 (5 bases). CDR3 length: 13 amino acids. Germline V lookup: CDR1 DFQATT, CDR2 SNEGSKA (reference sequence). Trimming left V 3 bases short and J 5 bases short, with 14 bases between. This CDR3 reads CSASGRVPNEQYF. The DNA for the CDR3 is TGCAGTGCTAGTGGCAGGGTCCCCAACGAGCAGTACTTC.

This clonotype was detected only a few times. The chain joins TRBV6-1 to TRBJ2-6; no clear D. Germline CDR1 is MNHNS and CDR2 is SASEGT. The CDR3 covers 17 residues. The V end lost 3 bases, the J end lost 0 bases, and 12 bases lay between the germline ends. The CDR3 DNA reads as TGTGCCAGCAGTGACGTCCACTGGAGCTCTGGGGCCAACGTCCTGACTTTC. Amino acids: CASSDVHWSSGANVLTF.

The chain joins TRBV11-1 to TRBJ2-1; 12 bases agree with TRBD2. The CDR3 totals 18 residues. V lost 4 bases and J lost 4; bases outside the gene matches: 11. Germline V CDR1 and CDR2: SGHAT, FQDESV (reference sequence). This CDR3 is CASSSLPGLAGIYNEQFF. In DNA, the CDR3 is TGTGCCAGCAGCTCCCTACCCGGACTAGCGGGAATTTACAATGAGCAGTTCTTC.

This clonotype turned up a few times. This sequence joins TRBV7-9 and TRBJ1-1, with D possibly TRBD1 on 5 matching bases. The V end was cut by 3 bases, the J end by 1 base, with 12 bases between. CDR3 length: 15 amino acids. Germline CDR1 is SEHNR and CDR2 is FQNEAQ (reference sequence). The CDR3 nucleotides are TGTGCCAGCAGCTTGTTCGGGGCGGGGAACACTGAAGCTTTCTTT. Translated: CASSLFGAGNTEAFF.

Remarks on this clonotype: A much larger clone differs from this one at a single base, so this may be a read error. The rearrangement joins TRBV20-1 to TRBJ1-1; D is unresolved. CDR3 length: 12 residues. Germline loops: CDR1 DFQATT, CDR2 SNEGSKA (reference sequence). The CDR3 DNA is TGCAGTACTAGAGGGCAGAACACTGAAGCTTTCTTT. This gives the protein CSTRGQNTEAFF.

This clonotype was counted a few times. The chain carries TRBV4-1 and TRBJ2-1; D is possibly TRBD2 (5 bases). V lost 2 bases to trimming and J lost 6 bases, with 20 bases between them. Germline V gene lookup returns CDR1 MGHRA and CDR2 YSYEKL. This CDR3 is 17 amino acids long. CDR3 in amino acids: CASSQRLTSASGNEQFF. The CDR3 DNA sequence: TGCGCCAGCAGCCAACGGCTTACTAGTGCGTCAGGCAATGAGCAGTTCTTC.

This clonotype was detected a few times. This chain joins TRBV29-1 and TRBJ2-1, with 7 bases that match TRBD2. CDR3 size: 15 residues. CDR1 SQVTM and CDR2 ANQGSEA come from the germline V gene. After removal of 0 bases from V and 4 bases from J, the junction contained 6 bases not matched to a gene. DNA for the CDR3: TGCAGCGTTGAAGATTGGGGGGGGGATTACAATGAGCAGTTCTTC. This codes for CSVEDWGGDYNEQFF.

This clonotype was detected many times. This chain connects TRBV29-1 to TRBJ1-1; tentatively, D is TRBD1 (5 bases). Per the germline V gene, CDR1 is SQVTM and CDR2 is ANQGSEA. This CDR3 spans 13 amino acids. The germline V and J ends were trimmed by 4 bases and 6 bases, with 15 bases remaining between them. CDR3 loop: CSVASGTGSEAFF. The CDR3 DNA follows: TGCAGCGTTGCTTCCGGGACCGGGTCTGAAGCTTTCTTT.

This clonotype was counted only a few times. The rearrangement links TRBV27 to TRBJ1-1; D uncertain. Germline CDR1 reads MNHEY; CDR2 reads SMNVEV (reference sequence). The CDR3 runs to 15 residues. The V end was cut by 0 bases, the J end by 7 bases, with 15 bases between. Written as DNA, the CDR3 is TGTGCCAGCAGTTTATCGGTTTACGGAAGATTTGAAGCTTTCTTT. Translated, it gives CASSLSVYGRFEAFF.

A few counts support this clonotype. The genes are TRBV5-5 and TRBJ2-1; no clear D. Trimming stripped 1 base from V and 0 bases from J, with 8 bases between. This CDR3 contains 15 residues. The germline CDR1 and CDR2 sequences are SGHKS and YYEKEE (reference sequence). The CDR3 here is CASSLRVSSYNEQFF. The CDR3 DNA reads TGTGCCAGCAGCTTGCGGGTAAGCTCCTACAATGAGCAGTTCTTC.

The chain joins TRBV13 to TRBJ1-2; D perhaps matches TRBD1 (6 bases). V lost 6 bases and J 4 bases, leaving 27 bases between the germline ends. Germline CDR1 reads PRHDT; CDR2 reads FYEKMQ (reference sequence). This CDR3 comprises 18 residues. CDR3 DNA: TGTGCCAGCAGGGTCGCACCGGGGGGCGCCCGACGATTCTATGGCTACACCTTC. Translated, it gives CASRVAPGGARRFYGYTF.

This clonotype showed up just a few times. The J gene is TRBJ1-5, the V gene TRBV3-1, with 7 bases identical to TRBD1. The CDR3 totals 19 residues. The germline V gene has CDR1 LGHDT and CDR2 YNNKEL (reference sequence). V was pared by 1 base and J by 0 bases, with 12 bases of the junction left unmatched. CDR3 nucleotides: TGTGCCAGCAGCCAAGGTTTAGGGGGCGCCTGGATTAGCAATCAGCCCCAGCATTTT. Residues: CASSQGLGGAWISNQPQHF. The variable domain in full, completed from reference TRBV3-1 and TRBJ1-5, reads DTAVSQTPKYLVTQMGNDKSIKCEQNLGHDTMYWYKQDSKKFLKIMFSYNNKELIINETVPNRFSPKSPDKAHLNLHINSLELGDSAVYFCASSQGLGGAWISNQPQHFGDGTRLSIL.

The table lists this clonotype with many counts. The genes are TRBV24-1 and TRBJ2-1; D not certain. The CDR3 extends over 14 amino acids. Deletions cut 3 bases from V and 0 bases from J, with 5 bases between. Germline V gene sequence: CDR1 KGHDR, CDR2 SFDVKD. The CDR3 DNA reads as TGTGCCACCAGTGATAAGGGCTCCTACAATGAGCAGTTCTTC. As protein: CATSDKGSYNEQFF.

The genes are TRBV29-1 and TRBJ2-3, with 10 positions matching TRBD1. With 6 bases clipped from V and 4 bases from J, the junction kept 10 bases outside the gene matches. The CDR3 sequence is 15 residues long. From germline, CDR1 is SQVTM and CDR2 ANQGSEA. CDR3 sequence: CSVKTGTGDADTQYF. The DNA for the CDR3 is TGCAGCGTGAAGACCGGGACAGGGGATGCAGATACGCAGTATTTT.

This clonotype was seen a few times. The CDR3 DNA follows: TGCAGTGCTAGAGTAGCGGGACAGCCTAATTCACCCCTCCACTTT. Amino acids: CSARVAGQPNSPLHF. The chain joins TRBV20-1 to TRBJ1-6; TRBD1 aligns across 7 bases. Trimming at V came to 1 base and at J to 6 bases, leaving 6 bases not matched to a gene. Germline CDR1 is DFQATT and CDR2 is SNEGSKA (reference sequence). The length of the CDR3 is 15 residues.

This clonotype was counted a few times. The chain employs TRBV6-5 and TRBJ2-1; tentative D call: TRBD2 (6 bases). CDR3 length equals 13 residues. From germline, CDR1 is MNHEY and CDR2 SVGAGI. Trimming took off 2 bases at V and 10 bases at J, with 12 bases between the two ends. The CDR3 bases are TGTGCCAGCAGTTACGGCCCCGCGGGGGAGCAGTTCTTC. Encoded protein: CASSYGPAGEQFF.

This clonotype was recorded a few times. The CDR3 DNA sequence: TGTGCCAGCAGATGGGGGGGTGGGACCGGGGAGCTGTTTTTT. Its protein is CASRWGGGTGELFF. The gene calls are TRBV12-3 or TRBV12-4 and TRBJ2-2; 7 nucleotides align to TRBD2. With V trimmed by 6 bases and J by 5 bases, 6 bases remained unmatched. The CDR3 has 14 residues.

The chain recombines TRBV7-8 with TRBJ1-5, with D possibly being TRBD1 (6 bases). The V end lost 6 bases, the J end lost 2 bases, and 11 bases lay between the germline ends. CDR3 length: 14 amino acids. CDR1 is SGHVS, CDR2 FQNEAQ, per germline. CDR3: CASSRGHRNQPQHF. The CDR3 nucleotides read TGTGCCAGCAGTCGGGGGCACCGCAATCAGCCCCAGCATTTT. Full variable domain (remainder filled in from reference TRBV7-8 and TRBJ1-5): GAGVSQSPRYKVAKRGQDVALRCDPISGHVSLFWYQQALGQGPEFLTYFQNEAQLDKSGLPSDRFFAERPEGSVSTLKIQRTQQEDSAVYLCASSRGHRNQPQHFGDGTRLSIL.